This entry features one T cell receptor beta chain sequence. Sequencing used immunoSEQ multiplex PCR; TCRdb keeps in-frame clones, though not all of them. This sample yields 120,000 or so clones, of which approximately 83% are seen a single time; 10% to 15% belongs to the top ten. The CDR3 has 12 amino acids. Trimming pared 5 bases from V and 8 bases from J, leaving 7 bases between. CDR1 and CDR2 from the germline V gene are SNHLY and FYNNEI. This sample stems from a study of blood T cell repertoires in COVID-19. The clonotype comes from a man in his fifties or sixties with acute or convalescent COVID-19. Sequencing used peripheral blood. The rearrangement joins TRBV2 to TRBJ1-6; no clear D. The CDR3 is CASSSFDSPLHF. CDR3 DNA sequence: TGTGCCAGCAGTTCGTTCGATTCACCCCTCCACTTT.